This T cell receptor beta chain derives from a study of response to subunit inactivated influenza vaccine (dated by TCRdb to 2017 to 2018). Study-wide context: Deep quantitative T cell receptor repertoire profiling was used in the study to track responses to a trivalent subunit inactivated influenza vaccine. General findings and caveats noted by the study authors: The authors proposed that each seasonal influenza vaccination may bring in only a limited number of new T cells.

On this clonotype: Its antigen remains unidentified. Base qualities are not recorded, but no much larger clone differs from it by a single base.

The method behind the library was RT-PCR. The sequencer was an Illumina HiSeq 2500. Clones were called with MiXCR by TCRdb after fastp trimmed the public reads at Q25, and only in-frame beta chains were retained. Rows with a matching CDR3 protein are joined into one entry that keeps the most common DNA and genes. This sample is represented by approximately 500,000 distinct CDR3 sequences; 10% to 15% of them were singletons. The ten biggest clones cover under 15% of the sample. The time point label here, explained by the study, means: approximately 47 days after influenza vaccine administration. The CDR3 starts with the cysteine, ends with the phenylalanine, and has 13 residues. This entry keeps only the CDR3 DNA: 39 bases, framed from base 1. Taken from the germline V gene (reference sequence), the CDR1 and CDR2 loops are LGHDT and YNNKEL. Relative to germline, V is 10 bases shorter and J is 0 bases shorter, with 13 bases between their ends.

The V gene is TRBV3-1 and the J gene is TRBJ2-7; the D region possibly corresponds to TRBD1 (5 bases align). The sample consisted of PBMCs from blood, taken about 6 weeks after vaccination. This TCR came from a man between 50 and 59 years old who received an inactivated influenza vaccine. Donor details come from another sample of the same person, matched by shared clones. The DNA reads TGTGCCATCAGAGACAGTCTCTCCTACGAGCAGTACTTC. Its translation is CAIRDSLSYEQYF.